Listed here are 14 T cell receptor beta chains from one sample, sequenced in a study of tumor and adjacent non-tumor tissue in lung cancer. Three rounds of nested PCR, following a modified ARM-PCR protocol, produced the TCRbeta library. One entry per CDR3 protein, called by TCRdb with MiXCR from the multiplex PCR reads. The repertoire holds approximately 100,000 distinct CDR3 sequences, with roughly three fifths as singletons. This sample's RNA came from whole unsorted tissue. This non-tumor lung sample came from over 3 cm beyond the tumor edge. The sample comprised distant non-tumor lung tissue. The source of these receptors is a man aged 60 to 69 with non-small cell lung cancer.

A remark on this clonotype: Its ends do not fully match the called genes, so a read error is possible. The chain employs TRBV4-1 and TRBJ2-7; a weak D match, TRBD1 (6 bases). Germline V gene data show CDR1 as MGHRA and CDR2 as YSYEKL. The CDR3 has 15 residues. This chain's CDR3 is CASSQPLRQAYEQYF. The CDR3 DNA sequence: TGCGCCAGCAGCCAACCGTTGAGACAGGCCTACGAGCAGTACTTT.

The CDR3 sequence: CASSHSGDDEQFF. CDR3 coding DNA: TGTGCCAGCAGTCATTCGGGAGACGATGAGCAGTTCTTC. V gene TRBV6-5 combines with J gene TRBJ2-1; tentative D call: TRBD2 (6 bases). Trimming took off 5 bases at V and 8 bases at J, with 13 bases between the two ends. Germline V gene sequence: CDR1 MNHEY, CDR2 SVGAGI. The CDR3 length is 13 residues.

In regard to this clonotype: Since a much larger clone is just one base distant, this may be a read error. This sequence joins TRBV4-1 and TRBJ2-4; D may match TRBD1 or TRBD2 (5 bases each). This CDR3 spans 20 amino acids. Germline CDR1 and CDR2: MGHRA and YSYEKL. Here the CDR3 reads CASSQDGLRDGPRAKNVQYF. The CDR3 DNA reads TGCGCCAGCAGCCAAGATGGTCTGAGGGACGGACCTCGGGCCAAAAACGTTCAGTACTTC.

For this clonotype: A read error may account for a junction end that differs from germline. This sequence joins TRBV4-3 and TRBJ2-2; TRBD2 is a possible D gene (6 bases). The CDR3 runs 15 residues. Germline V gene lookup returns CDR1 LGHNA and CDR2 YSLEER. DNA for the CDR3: TGCGCCAGAAGCCAAGACCTATCTAGCGCCGGGGAGCTGCTTTTT. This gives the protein CARSQDLSSAGELLF.

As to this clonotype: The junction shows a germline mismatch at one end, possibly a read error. DNA of the CDR3: TGTGTCAGCAGTTACGCCGACAGGGGAAGCCAGCCCCAGCAATTT. Translating gives CVSSYADRGSQPQQF. V usage is TRBV6-6 and J usage is TRBJ1-5, with 8 bases fitting TRBD1. Germline V gives CDR1 MNHNY, CDR2 SVGAGI (reference sequence). This CDR3 spans 15 amino acids.

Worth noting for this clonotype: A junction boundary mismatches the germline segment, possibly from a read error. For the CDR3, the DNA is TGTGCCAGCAGCACAAACGACAGGGGAGGCGCAGATATGCAGTATTTT. This gives the protein CASSTNDRGGADMQYF. This chain connects TRBV11-3 to TRBJ2-3, with 8 positions matching TRBD1. This CDR3 has 16 amino acids. Per germline, CDR1 SGHNT and CDR2 YENEEA.

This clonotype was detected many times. The DNA of the CDR3 is TGTGCCAGCTTGCTGGGAGGGGTGAACACAGATACGCAGTATTTT. This sequence encodes CASLLGGVNTDTQYF. The V and J genes are TRBV28 and TRBJ2-3; 7 nucleotides agree with TRBD2. Germline CDR1 reads MDHEN; CDR2 reads SYDVKM. V lost 8 bases and J lost 2; bases outside the gene matches: 10. The CDR3 totals 15 residues. Using reference TRBV28 and TRBJ2-3 for the parts outside the CDR3, the full variable domain is DVKVTQSSRYLVKRTGEKVFLECVQDMDHENMFWYRQDPGLGLRLIYFSYDVKMKEKGDIPEGYSVSREKKERFSLILESASTNQTSMYLCASLLGGVNTDTQYFGPGTRLTVL.

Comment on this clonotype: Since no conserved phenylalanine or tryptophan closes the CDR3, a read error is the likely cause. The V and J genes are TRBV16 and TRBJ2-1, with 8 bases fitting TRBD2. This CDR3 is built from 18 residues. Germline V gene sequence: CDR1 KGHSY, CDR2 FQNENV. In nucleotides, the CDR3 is TGTGCCAGTAGCCATATCATACTAGCGGTTAGCCCCTACAATGAGCAGTTCTTA. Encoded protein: CASSHIILAVSPYNEQFL.

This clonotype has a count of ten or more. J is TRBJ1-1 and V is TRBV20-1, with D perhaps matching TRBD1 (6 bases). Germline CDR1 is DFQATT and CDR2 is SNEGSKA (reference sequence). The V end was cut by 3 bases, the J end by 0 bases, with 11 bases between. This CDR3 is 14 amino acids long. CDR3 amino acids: CSASPGQMNTEAFF. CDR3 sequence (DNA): TGCAGTGCTAGTCCCGGACAGATGAACACTGAAGCTTTCTTT.

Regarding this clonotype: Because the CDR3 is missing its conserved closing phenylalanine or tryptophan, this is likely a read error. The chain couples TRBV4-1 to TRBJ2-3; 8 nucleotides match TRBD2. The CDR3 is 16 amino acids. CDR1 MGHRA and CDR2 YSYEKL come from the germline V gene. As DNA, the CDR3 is TGCGCCAGCAGTCAAGTTACGGGGGGGCTGGTAAATACGCAGTATATT. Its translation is CASSQVTGGLVNTQYI.

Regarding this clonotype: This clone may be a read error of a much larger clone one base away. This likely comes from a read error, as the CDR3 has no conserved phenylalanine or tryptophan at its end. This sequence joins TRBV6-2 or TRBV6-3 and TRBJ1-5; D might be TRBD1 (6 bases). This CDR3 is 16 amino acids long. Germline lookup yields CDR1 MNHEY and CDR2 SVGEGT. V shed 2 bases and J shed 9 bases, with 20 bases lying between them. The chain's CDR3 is CASSYGQGLKGLPQHY. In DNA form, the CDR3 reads TGTGCCAGCAGTTACGGGCAGGGGCTAAAGGGACTGCCCCAGCATTAT.

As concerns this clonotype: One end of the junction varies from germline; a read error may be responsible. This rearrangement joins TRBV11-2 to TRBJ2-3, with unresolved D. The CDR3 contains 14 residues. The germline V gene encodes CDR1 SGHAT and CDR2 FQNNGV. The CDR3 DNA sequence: TGTGCCAGCAGCTTCGATGGATCGAAGGATAAGCAGTATTTT. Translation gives CASSFDGSKDKQYF. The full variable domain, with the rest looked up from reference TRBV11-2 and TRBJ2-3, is EAGVAQSPRYKIIEKRQSVAFWCNPISGHATLYWYQQILGQGPKLLIQFQNNGVVDDSQLPKDRFSAERLKGVDSTLKIQPAKLEDSAVYLCASSFDGSKDKQYFGPGTRLTVL.

The CDR3 region has the DNA TGTGCCAGCAGCGCGGGACCGCAGAACACTGAAGCTTTCTTT. Translation gives CASSAGPQNTEAFF. This chain connects TRBV9 to TRBJ1-1, with a tentative D call TRBD1 (5 bases). Germline lookup yields CDR1 SGDLS and CDR2 YYNGEE. This CDR3 has 14 amino acids. V gave up 3 bases and J gave up 1 base, with 10 bases separating them.

In DNA, the CDR3 is TGCGCCAGCAGTGAGTCGGTTACAGGTGTCTCGGTTACAGATACGCAGTATTTT. Translating it yields CASSESVTGVSVTDTQYF. This chain links TRBV10-2 with TRBJ2-3, with D tentatively TRBD1 (5 bases). V lost 0 bases and J 3 bases, leaving 19 bases between the germline ends. Germline CDR1 WSHSY, CDR2 SAAADI. This CDR3 region has 18 residues.